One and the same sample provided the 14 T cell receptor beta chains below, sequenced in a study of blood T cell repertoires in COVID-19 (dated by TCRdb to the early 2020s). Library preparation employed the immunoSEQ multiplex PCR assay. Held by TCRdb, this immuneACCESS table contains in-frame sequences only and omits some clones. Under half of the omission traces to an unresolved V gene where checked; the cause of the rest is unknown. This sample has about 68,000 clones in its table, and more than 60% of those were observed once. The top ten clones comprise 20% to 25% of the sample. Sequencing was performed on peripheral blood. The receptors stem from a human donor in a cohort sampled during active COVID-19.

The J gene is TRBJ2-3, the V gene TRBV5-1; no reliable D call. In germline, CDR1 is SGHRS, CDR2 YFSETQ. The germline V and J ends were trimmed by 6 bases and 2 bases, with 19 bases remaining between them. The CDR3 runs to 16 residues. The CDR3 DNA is TGCGCCAGCACCCCTGGAGCGCAACGGAACACAGATACGCAGTATTTT. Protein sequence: CASTPGAQRNTDTQYF.

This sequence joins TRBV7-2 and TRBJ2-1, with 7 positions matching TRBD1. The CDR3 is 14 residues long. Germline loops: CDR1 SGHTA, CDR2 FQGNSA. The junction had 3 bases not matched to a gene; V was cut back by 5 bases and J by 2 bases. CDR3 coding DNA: TGTGCCAGCAGCCCCCAGGGGGCCTACAATGAGCAGTTCTTC. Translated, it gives CASSPQGAYNEQFF.

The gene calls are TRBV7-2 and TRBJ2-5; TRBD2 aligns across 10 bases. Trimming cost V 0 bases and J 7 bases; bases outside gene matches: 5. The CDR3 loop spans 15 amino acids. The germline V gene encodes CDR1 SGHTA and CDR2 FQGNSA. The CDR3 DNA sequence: TGTGCCAGCAGCTTAGCAGCGGGGGGGCTGGGGACCCAGTACTTC. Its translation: CASSLAAGGLGTQYF.

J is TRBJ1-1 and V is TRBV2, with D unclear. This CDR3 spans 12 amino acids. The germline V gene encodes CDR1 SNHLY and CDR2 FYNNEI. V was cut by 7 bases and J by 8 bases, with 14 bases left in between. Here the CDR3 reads CASTRGWSEAFF. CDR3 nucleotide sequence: TGTGCCAGCACCCGCGGCTGGTCAGAAGCTTTCTTT.

In DNA, the CDR3 is TGTGCCAGCAGTGATAGAAGCTCCTATAATTCACCCCTCCACTTT. Residues: CASSDRSSYNSPLHF. The chain uses TRBV2 and TRBJ1-6; D remains unclear. The V end lost 3 bases, the J end lost 0 bases, and 6 bases lay between the germline ends. The V gene's germline CDR1 is SNHLY and CDR2 FYNNEI. This CDR3 contains 15 residues.

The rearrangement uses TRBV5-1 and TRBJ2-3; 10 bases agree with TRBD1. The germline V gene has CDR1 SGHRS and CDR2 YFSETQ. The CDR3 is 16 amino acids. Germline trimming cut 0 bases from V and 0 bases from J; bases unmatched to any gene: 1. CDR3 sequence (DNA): TGCGCCAGCAGCTTGGCGGGACAGGGGAGCACAGATACGCAGTATTTT. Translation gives CASSLAGQGSTDTQYF.

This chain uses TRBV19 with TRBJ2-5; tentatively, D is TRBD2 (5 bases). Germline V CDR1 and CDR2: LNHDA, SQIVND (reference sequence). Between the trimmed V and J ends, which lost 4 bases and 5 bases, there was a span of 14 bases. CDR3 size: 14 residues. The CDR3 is CASSRGTLGETQYF. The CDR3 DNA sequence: TGTGCCAGTAGTAGGGGAACACTAGGGGAGACCCAGTACTTC.

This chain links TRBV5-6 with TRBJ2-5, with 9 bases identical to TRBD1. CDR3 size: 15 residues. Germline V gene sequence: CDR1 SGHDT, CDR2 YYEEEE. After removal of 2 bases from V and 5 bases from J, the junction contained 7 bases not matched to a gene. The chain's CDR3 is CASSLIGQGMETQYF. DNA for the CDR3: TGTGCCAGCAGCTTAATAGGACAGGGGATGGAGACCCAGTACTTC. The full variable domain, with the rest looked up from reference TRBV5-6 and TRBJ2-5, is DAGVTQSPTHLIKTRGQQVTLRCSPKSGHDTVSWYQQALGQGPQFIFQYYEEEERQRGNFPDRFSGHQFPNYSSELNVNALLLGDSALYLCASSLIGQGMETQYFGPGTRLLVL.

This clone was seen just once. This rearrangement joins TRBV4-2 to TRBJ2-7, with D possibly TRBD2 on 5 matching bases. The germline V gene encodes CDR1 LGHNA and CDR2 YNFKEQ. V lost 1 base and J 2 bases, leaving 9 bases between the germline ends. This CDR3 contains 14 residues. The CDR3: CASSQGTPPYEQYF. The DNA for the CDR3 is TGTGCCAGCAGCCAAGGGACTCCACCCTACGAGCAGTACTTC.

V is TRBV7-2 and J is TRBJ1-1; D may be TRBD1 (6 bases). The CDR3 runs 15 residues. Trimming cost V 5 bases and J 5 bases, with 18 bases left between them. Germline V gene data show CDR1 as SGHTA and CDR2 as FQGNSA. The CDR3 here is CASSPAVGAGTEAFF. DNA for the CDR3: TGTGCCAGCAGCCCGGCCGTGGGGGCAGGGACTGAAGCTTTCTTT.

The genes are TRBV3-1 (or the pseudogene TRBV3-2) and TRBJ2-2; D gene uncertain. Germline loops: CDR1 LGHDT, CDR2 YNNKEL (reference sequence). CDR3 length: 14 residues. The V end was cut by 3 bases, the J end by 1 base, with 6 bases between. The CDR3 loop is CASSQLQNTGELFF. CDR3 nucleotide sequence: TGTGCCAGCAGCCAGTTACAGAACACCGGGGAGCTGTTTTTT.

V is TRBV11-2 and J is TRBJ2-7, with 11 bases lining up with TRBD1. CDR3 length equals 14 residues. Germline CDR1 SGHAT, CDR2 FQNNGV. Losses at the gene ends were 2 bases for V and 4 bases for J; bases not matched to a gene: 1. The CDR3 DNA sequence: TGTGCCAGCAGCTTACGGGACAGGGGGTACGAGCAGTACTTC. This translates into CASSLRDRGYEQYF.

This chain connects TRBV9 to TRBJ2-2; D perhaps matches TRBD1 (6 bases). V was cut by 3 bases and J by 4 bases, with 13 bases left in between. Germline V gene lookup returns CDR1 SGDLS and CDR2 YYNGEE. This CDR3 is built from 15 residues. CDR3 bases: TGTGCCAGCAGCGAACAGACAGGCATCACCGGGGAGCTGTTTTTT. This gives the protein CASSEQTGITGELFF.

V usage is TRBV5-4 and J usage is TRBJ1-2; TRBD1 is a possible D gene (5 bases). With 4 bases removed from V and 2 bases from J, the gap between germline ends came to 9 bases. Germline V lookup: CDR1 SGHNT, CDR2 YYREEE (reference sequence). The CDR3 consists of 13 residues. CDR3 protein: CASSRGGNYGYTF. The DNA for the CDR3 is TGTGCCAGCAGCCGGGGGGGGAACTATGGCTACACCTTC.